The present TCR beta chain was sequenced within a study of neurological immune-mediated disorders. Study-level points and caveats: CDR3 amino acid sequences found in expanded clones were never shared across subjects, suggesting private repertoires in all groups.

The ends were cut back, 4 bases at V and 9 bases at J, with 16 bases in the middle. The germline gives CDR1 SQVTM, CDR2 ANQGSEA. This CDR3 contains 13 residues. The cDNA came from 5'RACE, which used 10-nucleotide random UMIs. TCRdb reanalysed the 5' RACE reads using MiXCR and keeps one entry per CDR3 protein. The data show about 76,000 distinct CDR3 sequences, with roughly 18% seen just once and roughly 15% held by the top ten. This clonotype was detected many times. Its antigen is currently unknown. The sample comprised PBMCs. The sequence came from a woman aged 40 to 50 in good health. This chain joins TRBV29-1 and TRBJ2-1; tentatively, D is TRBD2 (5 bases). CDR3 loop: CSVAGERASEQFF. The CDR3 region has the DNA TGCAGCGTTGCCGGGGAAAGGGCCAGTGAGCAGTTCTTC.